This T cell receptor beta chain came from a study of OX40 agonist ivuxolimab in advanced cancers. Looking at the study overall: The dose-escalation group included hepatocellular carcinoma, melanoma, renal cell carcinoma and head and neck cancer. Partial response was recorded in three patients: one hepatocellular carcinoma and two cutaneous melanoma cases.

Looked up from germline, CDR1 is MDHEN and CDR2 is SYDVKM. The CDR3 contains 16 residues. V lost 4 bases to trimming and J lost 2 bases; unmatched junction nucleotides: 10. The study sampled blood at baseline, cycle 4 day 1, and cycle 7 day 1. Measured with immunoSEQ multiplex PCR; TCRdb has only the in-frame clones, and not every one. Here the sample spans some 44,000 clones, over 70% being singletons. As to this clone: Its target is not known.

General study findings and limits: On average, CD8+ T cells showed a greater number of expanded clones than CD4+.

Specimen: CD4+ or CD8+ T cells sorted from blood, collected in a trial of the OX40 agonist ivuxolimab. The rearrangement joins TRBV28 to TRBJ2-7; 8 bases line up with TRBD2. The TCR sequence derives from an adult with an advanced solid tumor such as melanoma, head and neck, liver or kidney cancer. CDR3 loop: CASSSLGLAPAYEQYF. As DNA, the CDR3 is TGTGCCAGCAGTTCTCTCGGACTAGCACCAGCCTACGAGCAGTACTTC.